The 3 T cell receptor beta chains in this list originate from one sample, sequenced in a study of breast tumors, draining lymph nodes, adjacent tissues. Axillary draining lymph nodes of breast cancer patients supplied the node samples. TCRdb processed the multiplex PCR reads anew with MiXCR; each CDR3 protein has one entry. Counted here are 90,000 to 120,000 distinct CDR3 sequences, roughly 20% occurring once; the ten biggest clones make up under 1.5%. The sequencing input was axillary lymph node tissue. All receptors derive from a female donor with breast cancer. Some clones in this sample may be carry-over from other donors' samples.

Of note for this clonotype: Being one base from a much bigger clone, this may be a read error. The chain joins TRBV19 to TRBJ2-1; D call uncertain. CDR1 LNHDA and CDR2 SQIVND come from the germline V gene (reference sequence). The CDR3 runs 14 residues. The CDR3 reads CASSTVGGYNEQSF. DNA for the CDR3: TGTGCCAGTAGCACGGTCGGTGGCTACAATGAGCAGTCCTTC.

This clonotype was detected ten times or more. The chain couples TRBV5-8 to TRBJ2-5, with TRBD1 matching 10 bases. V trimming: 4 bases; J trimming: 4 bases; junction bases outside the gene matches: 16. The CDR3 consists of 18 residues. CDR1 is SGHTS, CDR2 YDEGEE, per germline. The CDR3 spells CASSKPGQGIVSGETQYF. CDR3 DNA: TGTGCCAGCAGCAAACCGGGACAGGGGATAGTTTCGGGAGAGACCCAGTACTTC.

This clonotype showed up many times. This chain links TRBV6-1 with TRBJ2-7; 8 positions agree with TRBD2. V trimming: 7 bases; J trimming: 3 bases; junction bases outside the gene matches: 5. Germline lookup yields CDR1 MNHNS and CDR2 SASEGT. The length of the CDR3 is 13 residues. DNA of the CDR3: TGTGCCAGCATCCAGGGACTAGGCTACGAGCAGTACTTC. Translation gives CASIQGLGYEQYF.